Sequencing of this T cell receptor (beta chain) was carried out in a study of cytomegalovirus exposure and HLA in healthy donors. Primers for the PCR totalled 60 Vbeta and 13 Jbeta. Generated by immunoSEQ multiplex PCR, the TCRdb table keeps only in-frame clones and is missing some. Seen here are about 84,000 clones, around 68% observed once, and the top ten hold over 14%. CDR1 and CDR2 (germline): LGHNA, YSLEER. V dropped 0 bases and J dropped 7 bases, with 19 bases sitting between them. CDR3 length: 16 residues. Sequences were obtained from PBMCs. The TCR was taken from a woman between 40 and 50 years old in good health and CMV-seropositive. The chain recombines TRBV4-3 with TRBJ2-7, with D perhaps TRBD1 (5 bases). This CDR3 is CASSQDLRNRPQEQYF. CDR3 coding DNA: TGCGCCAGCAGCCAAGATTTAAGGAACAGGCCCCAAGAGCAGTACTTC.